The clone carrying this T cell receptor beta chain was detected only once. This specimen belongs to a study of blood T cell repertoires in COVID-19. Across the whole study: Sources were T cells, B-cell-depleted T cells, or PBMCs; the material itself was cDNA or gDNA.

The length of the CDR3 is 12 residues. With 6 bases removed from V and 1 base from J, the gap between germline ends came to 6 bases. Germline loops: CDR1 SNHLY, CDR2 FYNNEI. Data came from immunoSEQ multiplex PCR; TCRdb stores just in-frame clones and leaves some out. The sample consists of around 160,000 clones, over 80% of them appearing once. Sequencing was done on a sample of PBMCs or T cells enriched from blood (not recorded which). This sequence originates from a woman in her fifties or sixties who had recovered from COVID-19. J is TRBJ1-1 and V is TRBV2, with no clear D. The DNA of the CDR3 is TGTGCCAGCAGCGCAGGGAACACTGAAGCTTTCTTT. Translating it yields CASSAGNTEAFF.